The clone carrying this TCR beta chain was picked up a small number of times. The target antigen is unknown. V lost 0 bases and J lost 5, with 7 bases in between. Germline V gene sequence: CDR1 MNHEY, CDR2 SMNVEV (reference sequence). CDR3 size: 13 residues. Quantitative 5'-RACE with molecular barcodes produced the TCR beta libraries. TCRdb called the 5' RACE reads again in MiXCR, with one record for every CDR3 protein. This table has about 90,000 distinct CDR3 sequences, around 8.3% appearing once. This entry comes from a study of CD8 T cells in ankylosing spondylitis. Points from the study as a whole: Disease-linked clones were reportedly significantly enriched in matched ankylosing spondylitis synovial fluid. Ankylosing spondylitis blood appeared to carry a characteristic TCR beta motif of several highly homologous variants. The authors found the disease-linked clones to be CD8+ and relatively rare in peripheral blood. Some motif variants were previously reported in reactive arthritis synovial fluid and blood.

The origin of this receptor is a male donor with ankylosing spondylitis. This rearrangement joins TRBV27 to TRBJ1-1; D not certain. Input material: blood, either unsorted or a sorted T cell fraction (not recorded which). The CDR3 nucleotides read TGTGCCAGCAGTTTATCGACCGTGACTGAAGCTTTCTTT. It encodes CASSLSTVTEAFF.